The clone carrying this TCR beta chain was seen at least ten times. Its antigen is still unknown. Samples came from axillary lymph nodes draining the breast cancer. The data belong to a study of breast tumors, draining lymph nodes, adjacent tissues. V was cut by 0 bases and J by 2 bases, with 11 bases left in between. The CDR3 runs to 15 residues. Germline CDR1 and CDR2: SGDLS and YYNGEE. General study results and limits: Compared with basal-like, luminal-like tumors shared significantly more repertoire with nontumor tissue. Tumors had less TCR diversity than lymph nodes, more than nontumor tissue. The data were judged consistent with most tumor T cells coming from lymph node and expanding in tumor.

TCRdb fed the multiplex PCR reads into MiXCR, producing one record per CDR3 protein. This sample has about 180,000 distinct CDR3 sequences, with around 35% found just once. The clonotype originates from a female donor with breast cancer. Some clones in this sample may be carry-over from other donors' samples. The sequenced material came from axillary lymph node tissue. This chain connects TRBV9 to TRBJ2-5, with D possibly TRBD1 on 6 matching bases. The chain's CDR3 is CASSVAGTLQETQYF. CDR3 DNA sequence: TGTGCCAGCAGCGTAGCCGGGACACTTCAAGAGACCCAGTACTTC.